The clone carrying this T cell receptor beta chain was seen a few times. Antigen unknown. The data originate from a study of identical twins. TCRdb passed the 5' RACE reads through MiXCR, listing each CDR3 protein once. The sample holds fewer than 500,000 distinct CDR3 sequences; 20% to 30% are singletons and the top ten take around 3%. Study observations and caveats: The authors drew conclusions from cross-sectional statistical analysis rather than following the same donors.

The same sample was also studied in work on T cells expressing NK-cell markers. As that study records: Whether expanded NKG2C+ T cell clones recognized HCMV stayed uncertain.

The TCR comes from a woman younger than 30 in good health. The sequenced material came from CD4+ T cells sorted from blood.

The CDR3 DNA follows: TGTGCCAGCAGCCTACCGGGACTAGGGGGCAATGAGCAGTTCTTC. Its protein is CASSLPGLGGNEQFF. The chain is built from TRBV7-9 and TRBJ2-1; TRBD2 aligns across 8 bases. Germline V CDR1 and CDR2: SEHNR, FQNEAQ (reference sequence). The junction had 9 bases not matched to a gene; V was cut back by 5 bases and J by 6 bases. This CDR3 is 15 amino acids long.